Below, 30 T cell receptor beta chains from the same sample are listed, as sequenced in a study of T cell changes during pregnancy in multiple sclerosis. Sequencing was performed with immunoSEQ multiplex PCR; in TCRdb, only in-frame clones are kept and a portion is missing. Among approximately 50,000 clones, more than 85% were seen once, and the ten largest hold roughly 0.4%. The starting material was CD4+ T cells from peripheral blood mononuclear cells, obtained after pregnancy. Receptor source: a female donor with multiple sclerosis, enrolled in a pregnancy study.

This clone was found many times. The genes are TRBV2 and TRBJ2-7; TRBD1 might be the D (6 bases). The CDR3 spans 14 residues. Trimming took off 6 bases at V and 5 bases at J, with 17 bases between the two ends. CDR1 and CDR2 (germline): SNHLY, FYNNEI. The DNA of the CDR3 is TGTGCCAGCAGCCGATTAAATGGGGGCGACGAGCAGTACTTC. The encoded protein is CASSRLNGGDEQYF.

J is TRBJ2-5 and V is TRBV5-1, with 11 bases matching TRBD2. V gave up 2 bases and J gave up 1 base; unmatched junction bases: 4. The CDR3 length is 16 residues. CDR1 is SGHRS and CDR2 is YFSETQ in the germline V gene. DNA for the CDR3: TGCGCCAGCAGCTTAGCCGGGACTAGCGGCCAAGAGACCCAGTACTTC. Translating gives CASSLAGTSGQETQYF.

This chain's CDR3 is CASSPQGASNQPQHF. The CDR3 DNA reads as TGTGCCAGCAGCCCACAGGGGGCGAGCAATCAGCCCCAGCATTTT. The gene calls are TRBV6-1 and TRBJ1-5; 9 bases are a match to TRBD1. V trimming: 6 bases; J trimming: 1 base; junction bases outside the gene matches: 4. Germline CDR1 and CDR2: MNHNS and SASEGT. There are 15 residues in the CDR3.

The V and J genes are TRBV19 and TRBJ1-5; D is uncertain. The CDR3 sequence is 15 residues long. Deletions cut 3 bases from V and 0 bases from J, with 9 bases between. Germline V CDR1 and CDR2: LNHDA, SQIVND (reference sequence). CDR3 region: CASSIIDSSNQPQHF. The DNA of the CDR3 is TGTGCCAGTAGTATTATAGATTCTAGCAATCAGCCCCAGCATTTT.

The V gene is TRBV28, the J gene TRBJ1-4, with TRBD1 matching over 9 bases. With 3 bases clipped from V and 8 bases from J, the junction kept 7 bases outside the gene matches. CDR1 and CDR2 from the germline V gene are MDHEN and SYDVKM. The length of the CDR3 is 15 residues. CDR3 loop: CASSFRDRVKEKLFF. In DNA form, the CDR3 reads TGTGCCAGCAGTTTCCGGGACAGGGTCAAGGAAAAACTGTTTTTT. The variable domain in full, completed from reference TRBV28 and TRBJ1-4, reads DVKVTQSSRYLVKRTGEKVFLECVQDMDHENMFWYRQDPGLGLRLIYFSYDVKMKEKGDIPEGYSVSREKKERFSLILESASTNQTSMYLCASSFRDRVKEKLFFGSGTQLSVL.

The V and J genes are TRBV10-2 and TRBJ1-2; 11 bases fit TRBD1. Unmatched junction bases numbered 4, after V lost 4 bases and J lost 6 bases. CDR1 and CDR2 from the germline V gene are WSHSY and SAAADI. The CDR3 consists of 14 residues. The CDR3 bases are TGCGCCAGCAGTGGGACAGGGGGCAAGAATGGCTACACCTTC. It encodes CASSGTGGKNGYTF.

This clone was counted a single time. The rearrangement uses TRBV15 and TRBJ1-5; D call uncertain. The CDR3 totals 16 residues. Between the trimmed V and J ends, which lost 3 bases and 0 bases, there was a span of 12 bases. The germline gives CDR1 LNHNV, CDR2 YYDKDF (reference sequence). DNA for the CDR3: TGTGCCACCAGCAGGAGTCAGGCTTATAGCAATCAGCCCCAGCATTTT. This translates into CATSRSQAYSNQPQHF.

The chain recombines TRBV28 with TRBJ2-7; 8 nucleotides match TRBD2. Per the germline V gene, CDR1 is MDHEN and CDR2 is SYDVKM. J lost 3 bases, V lost 10 bases, and 2 bases had no gene match. CDR3 length: 11 amino acids. CDR3 protein: CATGGLYEQYF. The CDR3 coding sequence is TGTGCCACGGGGGGGCTCTACGAGCAGTACTTC.

CDR3 coding DNA: TGCAGCGGGCTAGGACACGGATCCTACGAGCAGTACTTC. This encodes CSGLGHGSYEQYF. The chain couples TRBV29-1 to TRBJ2-7; tentative D call: TRBD1 (5 bases). Germline V gene sequence: CDR1 SQVTM, CDR2 ANQGSEA. CDR3 length: 13 amino acids. V lost 7 bases, J lost 1 base, and 14 bases lay in between.

This clone was counted only a few times. The rearrangement uses TRBV7-9 and TRBJ2-3; no definite D call. This CDR3 is 12 amino acids long. Trimming cost V 4 bases and J 6 bases, with 8 bases left between them. Germline CDR1 is SEHNR and CDR2 is FQNEAQ (reference sequence). CDR3 in DNA: TGTGCCAGCAGCTACAGTCAGGATACGCAGTATTTT. Encoded protein: CASSYSQDTQYF.

This chain connects TRBV7-2 to TRBJ2-5, with no clear D. The CDR3 runs 14 residues. Per the germline V gene, CDR1 is SGHTA and CDR2 is FQGNSA. Trimming took off 1 base at V and 2 bases at J, with 8 bases between the two ends. CDR3 nucleotide sequence: TGTGCCAGCAGCTTAGTAGCCGTACAAGAGACCCAGTACTTC. It yields the protein CASSLVAVQETQYF.

The rearrangement joins TRBV5-1 to TRBJ2-1, with D maybe TRBD2 (6 bases). Germline-derived CDR1 and CDR2 are SGHRS and YFSETQ. The CDR3 spans 18 residues. V was clipped by 0 bases and J by 9 bases, with 25 bases between them. CDR3 in amino acids: CASSLGVGSSRLGSEQFF. The DNA of the CDR3 is TGCGCCAGCAGCTTGGGGGTCGGGAGCTCCCGTCTCGGGAGTGAGCAGTTCTTC.

The chain is built from TRBV6-1 and TRBJ1-5; tentatively, D is TRBD1 (5 bases). The CDR3 is made up of 13 amino acids. Germline CDR1 MNHNS, CDR2 SASEGT. V lost 5 bases and J lost 3, with 8 bases in between. Written as DNA, the CDR3 is TGTGCCAGCAGTATAGGGGCCAATCAGCCCCAGCATTTT. Translating gives CASSIGANQPQHF.

The chain carries TRBV18 and TRBJ1-1; D gene unclear. The germline gives CDR1 KGHSH, CDR2 LQKENI. This CDR3 region has 16 residues. Trimming cost V 2 bases and J 5 bases, with 18 bases left between them. CDR3 sequence (DNA): TGTGCCAGCTCACCAGGGATCCTGGAGGCTATTACTGAAGCTTTCTTT. Protein product: CASSPGILEAITEAFF.

The CDR3 sequence is CASSLVRETQYF. The CDR3 nucleotides read TGCGCCAGCAGCTTGGTTCGAGAGACCCAGTACTTC. The V gene is TRBV5-1, the J gene TRBJ2-5; D unresolved. V lost 0 bases to trimming and J lost 4 bases, with 4 bases between them. The CDR3 extends over 12 amino acids. From germline, CDR1 is SGHRS and CDR2 YFSETQ.

The chain combines TRBV5-8 with TRBJ2-3; 10 bases agree with TRBD2. CDR3 size: 16 residues. With 4 bases clipped from V and 1 base from J, the junction kept 6 bases outside the gene matches. Germline V gives CDR1 SGHTS, CDR2 YDEGEE. The CDR3 loop is CASSTGLAEGTDTQYF. CDR3 DNA sequence: TGTGCCAGCAGCACAGGACTAGCGGAGGGCACAGATACGCAGTATTTT.

This clone was detected once. The rearrangement uses TRBV7-2 and TRBJ2-7, with 8 bases fitting TRBD2. Trimming removed 2 bases from V and 4 bases from J; junction bases left unmatched: 1. The CDR3 has 13 amino acids. Germline V lookup: CDR1 SGHTA, CDR2 FQGNSA. The CDR3 sequence is CASSLTSGYEQYF. The CDR3 nucleotides are TGTGCCAGCAGCTTAACTAGCGGTTACGAGCAGTACTTC.

CDR3 loop: CASSLARRGPNTGELFF. The CDR3 DNA reads TGTGCCAGCAGCTTAGCCCGGCGGGGGCCGAACACCGGGGAGCTGTTTTTT. The chain combines TRBV7-2 with TRBJ2-2, with a weak D call TRBD2 (7 bases). V was pared by 0 bases and J by 0 bases, with 11 bases between. This CDR3 has 17 amino acids. Germline V gives CDR1 SGHTA, CDR2 FQGNSA.

The chain links TRBV4-2 to TRBJ2-3; D is possibly TRBD2 (5 bases). Trimming stripped 3 bases from V and 5 bases from J, with 15 bases between. The CDR3 runs to 15 residues. The germline V gene has CDR1 LGHNA and CDR2 YNFKEQ. The CDR3 here is CASSQSPLGRDTQYF. The CDR3 DNA reads as TGTGCCAGCAGCCAGAGCCCCCTGGGGAGAGATACGCAGTATTTT.

This chain joins TRBV28 and TRBJ2-1; no clear D gene. Germline CDR1 MDHEN, CDR2 SYDVKM. The germline V and J ends were trimmed by 3 bases and 6 bases, with 12 bases remaining between them. There are 14 residues in the CDR3. The CDR3 region has the DNA TGTGCCAGCAGTTTTGTTGCTAGATCCAATGAGCAGTTCTTC. Translation: CASSFVARSNEQFF.

This clone was counted a single time. The chain links TRBV7-2 to TRBJ2-2, with D uncertain. The CDR3 is 13 amino acids. V lost 5 bases and J lost 5, with 9 bases in between. Germline CDR1 SGHTA, CDR2 FQGNSA. The CDR3 loop reads CASSPLTTGELFF. The CDR3 region has the DNA TGTGCCAGCAGCCCGTTGACTACCGGGGAGCTGTTTTTT.

This clone was picked up one time. The chain couples TRBV14 to TRBJ1-2; 7 positions agree with TRBD1. CDR3 size: 14 residues. The germline V gene has CDR1 SGHDN and CDR2 FVKESK. V was pared by 2 bases and J by 3 bases, with 3 bases of the junction left unmatched. The CDR3 here is CASSQPGTDYGYTF. CDR3 nucleotide sequence: TGTGCCAGCAGCCAACCCGGGACAGACTATGGCTACACCTTC.

The rearrangement uses TRBV5-1 and TRBJ2-3, with D maybe TRBD1 (5 bases). Germline loops: CDR1 SGHRS, CDR2 YFSETQ. The CDR3 loop spans 14 amino acids. Trimming stripped 0 bases from V and 2 bases from J, with 7 bases between. CDR3 coding DNA: TGCGCCAGCAGCTTGGTGGACACCACAGATACGCAGTATTTT. Amino acid sequence: CASSLVDTTDTQYF.

The V and J genes are TRBV25-1 and TRBJ2-1, with no clear D. There are 11 residues in the CDR3. Germline V gene lookup returns CDR1 MGHDK and CDR2 SYGVNS. Trimming pared 8 bases from V and 9 bases from J, leaving 11 bases between. CDR3 in DNA: TGTGCCAGCCGAGAGGTAGGTGAGCAGTTCTTC. Its protein is CASREVGEQFF.

CDR3 DNA sequence: TGTGCCTGGAGTTACGGGGGAAGCGAGCAGTACTTC. Translation gives CAWSYGGSEQYF. The V call is TRBV30, the J call TRBJ2-7; tentatively, D is TRBD2 (6 bases). The CDR3 covers 12 residues. V was clipped by 2 bases and J by 6 bases, with 11 bases between them. Germline-derived CDR1 and CDR2 are GTSNPN and SVGIG (reference sequence).

The genes are TRBV6-1 and TRBJ1-4; D gene ambiguous. Trimming stripped 5 bases from V and 8 bases from J, with 6 bases between. Germline V CDR1 and CDR2: MNHNS, SASEGT. CDR3 length equals 11 residues. In nucleotides, the CDR3 is TGTGCCAGCAGTACTAGAGAAAAACTGTTTTTT. Translating gives CASSTREKLFF.

Written as DNA, the CDR3 is TGTGCCAGCTCGTCGGCCGGGACTAGCGCTGACAATGAGCAGTTCTTC. Its translation is CASSSAGTSADNEQFF. This chain links TRBV18 with TRBJ2-1; TRBD2 aligns across 10 bases. CDR1 and CDR2 from the germline V gene are KGHSH and LQKENI. V lost 6 bases and J lost 5; bases outside the gene matches: 10. The CDR3 length is 16 residues.

The J gene is TRBJ1-1, the V gene TRBV5-1; 8 positions agree with TRBD1. This CDR3 is built from 14 residues. V shed 4 bases and J 4 bases; nucleotides not matched to a gene: 6. CDR1 is SGHRS and CDR2 is YFSETQ in the germline V gene. The CDR3 sequence: CASSPQGEVTEAFF. The CDR3 DNA follows: TGCGCCAGCAGCCCACAGGGGGAGGTCACTGAAGCTTTCTTT.

The chain couples TRBV28 to TRBJ1-1; the D is unclear. The germline CDR1 and CDR2 sequences are MDHEN and SYDVKM. This CDR3 region has 14 residues. Trimming shortened V by 6 bases and J by 9 bases, and 20 bases separated the two germline ends. CDR3: CASSITGTGLKAFF. For the CDR3, the DNA is TGTGCCAGCAGCATAACGGGAACCGGACTCAAAGCTTTCTTT.

This clone was counted a single time. This chain joins TRBV28 and TRBJ1-6, with D possibly matching TRBD1 (5 bases). This CDR3 is built from 16 residues. V was trimmed by 2 bases and J by 1 base, leaving 9 bases between them. Germline assignment: CDR1 MDHEN and CDR2 SYDVKM. DNA of the CDR3: TGTGCCAGCAGTTTAATCCAGGGTTCCTATAATTCACCCCTCCACTTT. It codes for CASSLIQGSYNSPLHF.